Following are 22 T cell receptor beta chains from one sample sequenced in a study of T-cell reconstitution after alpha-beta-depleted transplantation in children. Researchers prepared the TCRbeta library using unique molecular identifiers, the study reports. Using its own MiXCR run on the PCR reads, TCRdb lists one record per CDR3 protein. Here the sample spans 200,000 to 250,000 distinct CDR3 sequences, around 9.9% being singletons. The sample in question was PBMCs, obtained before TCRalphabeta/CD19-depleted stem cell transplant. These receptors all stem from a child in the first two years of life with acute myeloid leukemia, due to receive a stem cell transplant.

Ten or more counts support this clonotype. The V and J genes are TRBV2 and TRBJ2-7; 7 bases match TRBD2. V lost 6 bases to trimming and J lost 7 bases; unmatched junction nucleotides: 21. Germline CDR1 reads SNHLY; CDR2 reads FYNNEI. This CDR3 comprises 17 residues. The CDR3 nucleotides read TGTGCCAGCAGCGTACAGCCGACCGGGACTAATATGAAAGAGCAGTACTTC. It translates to CASSVQPTGTNMKEQYF.

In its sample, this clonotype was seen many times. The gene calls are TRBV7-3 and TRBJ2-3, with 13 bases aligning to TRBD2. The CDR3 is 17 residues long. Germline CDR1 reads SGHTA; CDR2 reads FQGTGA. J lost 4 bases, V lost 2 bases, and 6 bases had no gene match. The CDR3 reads CASSLGGLAGVADTQYF. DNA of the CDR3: TGTGCCAGCAGCTTAGGTGGACTAGCGGGAGTCGCAGATACGCAGTATTTT. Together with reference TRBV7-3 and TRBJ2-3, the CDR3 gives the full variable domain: GAGVSQTPSNKVTEKGKYVELRCDPISGHTALYWYRQSLGQGPEFLIYFQGTGAADDSGLPNDRFFAVRPEGSVSTLKIQRTERGDSAVYLCASSLGGLAGVADTQYFGPGTRLTVL.

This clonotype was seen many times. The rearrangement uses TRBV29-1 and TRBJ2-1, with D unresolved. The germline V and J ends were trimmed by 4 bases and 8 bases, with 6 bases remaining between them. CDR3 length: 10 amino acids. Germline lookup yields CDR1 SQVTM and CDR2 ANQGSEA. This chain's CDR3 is CSVGLDEQFF. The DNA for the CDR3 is TGCAGCGTTGGTTTGGATGAGCAGTTCTTC.

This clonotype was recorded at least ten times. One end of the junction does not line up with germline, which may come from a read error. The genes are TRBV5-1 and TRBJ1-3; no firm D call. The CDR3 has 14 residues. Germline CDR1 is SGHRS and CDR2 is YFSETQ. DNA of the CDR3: TGCGCCAGCAGAAGGGCAGACTCTGGAGACACCATATATTTT. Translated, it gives CASRRADSGDTIYF.

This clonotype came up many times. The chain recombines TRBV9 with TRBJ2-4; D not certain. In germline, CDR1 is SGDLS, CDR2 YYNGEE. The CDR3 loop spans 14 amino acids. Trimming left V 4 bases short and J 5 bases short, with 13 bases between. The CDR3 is CASSSGSTQNIQYF. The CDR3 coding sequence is TGTGCCAGCAGCTCCGGGTCGACCCAAAACATTCAGTACTTC.

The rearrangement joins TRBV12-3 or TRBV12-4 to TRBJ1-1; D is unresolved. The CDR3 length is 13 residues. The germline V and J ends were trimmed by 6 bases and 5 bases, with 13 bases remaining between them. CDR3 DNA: TGTGCCAGCAGCCACGGCGGTGGGACTGAAGCTTTCTTT. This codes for CASSHGGGTEAFF.

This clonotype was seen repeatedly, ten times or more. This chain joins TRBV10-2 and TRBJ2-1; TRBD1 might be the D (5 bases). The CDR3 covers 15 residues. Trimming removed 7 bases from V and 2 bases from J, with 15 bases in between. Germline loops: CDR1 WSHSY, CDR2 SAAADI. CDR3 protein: CASTSATVAYNEQFF. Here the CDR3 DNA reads TGCGCCAGCACCTCGGCGACAGTTGCCTACAATGAGCAGTTCTTC.

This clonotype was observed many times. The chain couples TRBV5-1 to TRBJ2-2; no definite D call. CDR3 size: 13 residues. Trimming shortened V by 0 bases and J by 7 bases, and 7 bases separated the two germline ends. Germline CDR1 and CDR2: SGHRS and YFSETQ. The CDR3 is CASSLVTDGELFF. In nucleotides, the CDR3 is TGCGCCAGCAGCTTGGTAACGGACGGGGAGCTGTTTTTT.

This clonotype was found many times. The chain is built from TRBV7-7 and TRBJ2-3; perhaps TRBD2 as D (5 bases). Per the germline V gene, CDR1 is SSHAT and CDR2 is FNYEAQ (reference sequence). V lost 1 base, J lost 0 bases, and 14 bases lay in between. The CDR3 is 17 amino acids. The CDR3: CASSLVGSDVSTDTQYF. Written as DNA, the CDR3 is TGTGCCAGCAGCTTAGTCGGTAGCGACGTTAGCACAGATACGCAGTATTTT.

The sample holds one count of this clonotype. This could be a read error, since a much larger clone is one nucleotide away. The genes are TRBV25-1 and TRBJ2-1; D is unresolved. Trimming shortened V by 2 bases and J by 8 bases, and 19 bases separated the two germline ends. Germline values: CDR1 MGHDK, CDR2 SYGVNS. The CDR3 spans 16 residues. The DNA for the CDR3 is TGTGCCAGCAGTGAAAGTGCGAGCGTGAGGTTCGATGAGCAGTTCTTC. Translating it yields CASSESASVRFDEQFF. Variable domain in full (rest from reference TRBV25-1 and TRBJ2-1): EADIYQTPRYLVIGTGKKITLECSQTMGHDKMYWYQQDPGMELHLIHYSYGVNSTEKGDLSSESTVSRIRTEHFPLTLESARPSHTSQYLCASSESASVRFDEQFFGPGTRLTVL.

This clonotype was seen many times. The DNA of the CDR3 is TGTGCCAGCAGTTTTCTAGCGGGAGCCTTTACCGGGGAGCTGTTTTTT. Residues: CASSFLAGAFTGELFF. The rearrangement links TRBV27 to TRBJ2-2; 10 bases fit TRBD2. The CDR3 is 16 amino acids. J was trimmed by 5 bases and V by 3 bases; bases with no gene match: 6. Germline CDR1 reads MNHEY; CDR2 reads SMNVEV (reference sequence).

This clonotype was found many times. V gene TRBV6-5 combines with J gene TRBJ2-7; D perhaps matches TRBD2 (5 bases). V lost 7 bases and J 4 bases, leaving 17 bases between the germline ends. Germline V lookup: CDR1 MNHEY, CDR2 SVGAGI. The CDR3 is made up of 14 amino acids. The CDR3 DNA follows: TGTGCCAGCACCCACCAGGACTTTCTTTACGAGCAGTACTTC. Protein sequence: CASTHQDFLYEQYF.

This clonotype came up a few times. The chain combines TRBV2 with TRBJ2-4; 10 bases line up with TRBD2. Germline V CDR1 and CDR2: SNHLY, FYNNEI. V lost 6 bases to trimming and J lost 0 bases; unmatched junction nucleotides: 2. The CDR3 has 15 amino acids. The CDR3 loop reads CASSRTSGAKNIQYF. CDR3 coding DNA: TGTGCCAGCAGCCGGACTAGCGGAGCCAAAAACATTCAGTACTTC.

Written as DNA, the CDR3 is TGTGCCAGCACTTCCGATAGGGAGCGTGTGAATGAGCAGTTCTTC. Protein sequence: CASTSDRERVNEQFF. V and J are TRBV6-2 or TRBV6-3 and TRBJ2-1; tentative D call: TRBD2 (5 bases). Germline-derived CDR1 and CDR2 are MNHEY and SVGEGT. The CDR3 has 15 amino acids. V lost 7 bases to trimming and J lost 7 bases, with 20 bases between them.

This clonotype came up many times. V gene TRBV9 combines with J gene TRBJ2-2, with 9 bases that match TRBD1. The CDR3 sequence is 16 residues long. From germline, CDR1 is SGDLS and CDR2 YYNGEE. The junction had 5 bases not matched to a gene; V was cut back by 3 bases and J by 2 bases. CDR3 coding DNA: TGTGCCAGCAGCGCTTCACAGGGGGCAAACACCGGGGAGCTGTTTTTT. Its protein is CASSASQGANTGELFF.

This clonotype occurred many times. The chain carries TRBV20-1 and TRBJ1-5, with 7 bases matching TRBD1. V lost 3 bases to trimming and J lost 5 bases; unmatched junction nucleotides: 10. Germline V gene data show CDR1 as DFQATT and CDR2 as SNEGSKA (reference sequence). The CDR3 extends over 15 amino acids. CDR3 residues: CSASRGQVRDQPQHF. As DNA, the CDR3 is TGCAGTGCTAGCCGCGGACAGGTTAGGGATCAGCCCCAGCATTTT.

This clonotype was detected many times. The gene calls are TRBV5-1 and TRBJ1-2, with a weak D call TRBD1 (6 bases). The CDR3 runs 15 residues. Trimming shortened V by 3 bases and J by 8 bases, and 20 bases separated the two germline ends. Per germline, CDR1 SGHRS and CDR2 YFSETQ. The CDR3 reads CASSSGDTGAGGYTF. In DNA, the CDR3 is TGCGCCAGCAGCTCAGGGGACACTGGAGCGGGGGGCTACACCTTC.

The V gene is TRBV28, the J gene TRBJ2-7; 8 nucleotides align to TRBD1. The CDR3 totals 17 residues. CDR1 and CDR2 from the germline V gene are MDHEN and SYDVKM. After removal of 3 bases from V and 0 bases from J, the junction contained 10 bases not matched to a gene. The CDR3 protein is CASSFPGTGDPSYEQYF. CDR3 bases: TGTGCCAGCAGTTTTCCCGGGACAGGTGACCCCTCCTACGAGCAGTACTTC.

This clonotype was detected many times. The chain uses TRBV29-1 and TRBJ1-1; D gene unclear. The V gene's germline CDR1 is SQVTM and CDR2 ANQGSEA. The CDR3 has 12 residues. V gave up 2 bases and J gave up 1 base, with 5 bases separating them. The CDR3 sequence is CSVERKNTEAFF. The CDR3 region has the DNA TGCAGCGTTGAAAGGAAGAACACTGAAGCTTTCTTT.

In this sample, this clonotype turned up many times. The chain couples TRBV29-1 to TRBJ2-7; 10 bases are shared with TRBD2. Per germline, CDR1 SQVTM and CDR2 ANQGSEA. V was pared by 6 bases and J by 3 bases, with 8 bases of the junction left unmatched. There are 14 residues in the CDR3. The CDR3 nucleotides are TGCAGCGTGTCCGGGACTAGCGTCATCTACGAGCAGTACTTC. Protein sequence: CSVSGTSVIYEQYF.

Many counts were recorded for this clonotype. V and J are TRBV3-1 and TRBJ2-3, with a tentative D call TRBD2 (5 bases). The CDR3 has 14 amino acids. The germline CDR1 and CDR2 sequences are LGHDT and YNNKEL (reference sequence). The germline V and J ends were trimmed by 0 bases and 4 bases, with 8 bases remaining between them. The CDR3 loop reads CASSQEGSADTQYF. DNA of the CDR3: TGTGCCAGCAGCCAAGAGGGGAGTGCAGATACGCAGTATTTT.

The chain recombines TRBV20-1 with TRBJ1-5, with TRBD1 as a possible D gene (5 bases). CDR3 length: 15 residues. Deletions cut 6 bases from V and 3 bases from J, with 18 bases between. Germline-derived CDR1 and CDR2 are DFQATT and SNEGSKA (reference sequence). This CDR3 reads CSATQGRRPNQPQHF. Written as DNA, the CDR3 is TGCAGTGCCACCCAGGGCAGGCGCCCCAATCAGCCCCAGCATTTT.